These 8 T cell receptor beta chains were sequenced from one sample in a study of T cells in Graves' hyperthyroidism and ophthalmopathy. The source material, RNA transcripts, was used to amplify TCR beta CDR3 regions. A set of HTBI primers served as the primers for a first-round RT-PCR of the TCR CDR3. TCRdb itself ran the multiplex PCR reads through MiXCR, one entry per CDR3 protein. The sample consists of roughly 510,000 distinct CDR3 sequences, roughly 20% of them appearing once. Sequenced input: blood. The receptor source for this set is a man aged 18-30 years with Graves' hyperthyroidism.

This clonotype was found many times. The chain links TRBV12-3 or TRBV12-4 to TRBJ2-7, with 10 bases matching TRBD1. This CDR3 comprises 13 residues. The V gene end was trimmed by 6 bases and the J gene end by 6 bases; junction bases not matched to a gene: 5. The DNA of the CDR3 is TGTGCCAGCAGCTGGGACAGGGGCCCCGAGCAGTACTTC. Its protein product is CASSWDRGPEQYF.

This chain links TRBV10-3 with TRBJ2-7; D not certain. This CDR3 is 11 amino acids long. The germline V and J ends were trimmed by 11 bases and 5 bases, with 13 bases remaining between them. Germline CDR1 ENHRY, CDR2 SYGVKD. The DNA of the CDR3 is TGTGCCGGCCGGAGTAACGACGAGCAGTACTTC. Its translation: CAGRSNDEQYF.

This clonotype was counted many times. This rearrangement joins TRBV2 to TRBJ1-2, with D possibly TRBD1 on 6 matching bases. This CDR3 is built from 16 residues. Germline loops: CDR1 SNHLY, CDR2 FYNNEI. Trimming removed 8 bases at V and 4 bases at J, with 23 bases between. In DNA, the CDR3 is TGTGCCAGCGCGCGCGCCGAGGGGGTTAGAAGCTATGGCTACACCTTC. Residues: CASARAEGVRSYGYTF.

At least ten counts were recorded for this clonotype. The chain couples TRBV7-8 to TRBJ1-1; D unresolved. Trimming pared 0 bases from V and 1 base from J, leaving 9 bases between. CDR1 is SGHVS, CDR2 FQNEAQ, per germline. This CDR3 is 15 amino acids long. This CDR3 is CASSLAGSGNTEAFF. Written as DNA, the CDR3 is TGTGCCAGCAGCTTAGCGGGTTCAGGGAACACTGAAGCTTTCTTT.

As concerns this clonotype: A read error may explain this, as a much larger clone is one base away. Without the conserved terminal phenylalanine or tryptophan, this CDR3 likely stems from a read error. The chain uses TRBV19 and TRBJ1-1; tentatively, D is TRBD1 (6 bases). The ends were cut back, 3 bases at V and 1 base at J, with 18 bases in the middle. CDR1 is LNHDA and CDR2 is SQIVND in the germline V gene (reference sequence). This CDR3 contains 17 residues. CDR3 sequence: CASSMYAGGRRNTEAFV. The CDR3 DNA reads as TGTGCCAGTAGTATGTATGCGGGGGGCAGGCGGAACACTGAAGCTTTCGTT.

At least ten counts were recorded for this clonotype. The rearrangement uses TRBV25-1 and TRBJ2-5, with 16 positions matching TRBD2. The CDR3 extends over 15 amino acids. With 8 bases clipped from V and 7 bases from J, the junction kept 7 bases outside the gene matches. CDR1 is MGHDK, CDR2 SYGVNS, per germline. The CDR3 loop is CASAGTSGGAGTQYF. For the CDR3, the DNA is TGTGCCAGCGCTGGGACTAGCGGGGGGGCCGGGACCCAGTACTTC.

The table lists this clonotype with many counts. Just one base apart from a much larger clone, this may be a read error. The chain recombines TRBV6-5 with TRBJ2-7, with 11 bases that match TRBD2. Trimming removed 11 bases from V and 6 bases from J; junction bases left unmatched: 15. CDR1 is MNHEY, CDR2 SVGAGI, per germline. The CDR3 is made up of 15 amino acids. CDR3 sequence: CARKLLAGEVGEQYF. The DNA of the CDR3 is TGTGCCCGCAAGTTACTAGCGGGGGAGGTGGGCGAGCAGTACTTC.

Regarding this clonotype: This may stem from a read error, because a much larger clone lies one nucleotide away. The CDR3 protein is CASSERGTTKNIQFF. The CDR3 DNA follows: TGTGCCAGCAGTGAAAGGGGGACCACCAAAAACATTCAGTTCTTC. The genes are TRBV6-1 and TRBJ2-4; D is possibly TRBD1 (6 bases). The end of the DNA aligns better with TRBJ2-1, so the J call may be wrong. The CDR3 loop spans 15 amino acids. The germline gives CDR1 MNHNS, CDR2 SASEGT.